Each of the 13 T cell receptor beta chains below was sequenced from the same sample in a study of molecular identifiers for immune sequencing clone quantification. MiXCR was run by TCRdb on the PCR reads, yielding one entry per CDR3 protein. Of approximately 97,000 distinct CDR3 sequences in the sample, more than 20% were seen once. The specimen sequenced was naive CD8+ T cells from blood, with Jurkat cell RNA spiked in. The subset here: FACS-sorted CD8+CD4-CCR7+CD45RA+ naive T cells. The receptors here all came from a human donor in good health. Some libraries in this study had Jurkat cell RNA spiked in.

This clonotype was picked up a small number of times. The rearrangement joins TRBV30 to TRBJ2-1; D ambiguous. Germline V gives CDR1 GTSNPN, CDR2 SVGIG (reference sequence). This CDR3 is 11 amino acids long. V shed 5 bases and J shed 1 base, with 3 bases lying between them. CDR3 residues: CAWGSYNEQFF. The CDR3 nucleotides read TGTGCCTGGGGGTCCTACAATGAGCAGTTCTTC. Combining the CDR3 with reference TRBV30 and TRBJ2-1 gives the whole variable domain SQTIHQWPATLVQPVGSPLSLECTVEGTSNPNLYWYRQAAGRGLQLLFYSVGIGQISSEVPQNLSASRPQDRQFILSSKKLLLSDSGFYLCAWGSYNEQFFGPGTRLTVL.

This clonotype was observed a handful of times. V is TRBV4-3 and J is TRBJ2-2, with D perhaps matching TRBD1 or TRBD2 (5 bases each). The CDR3 extends over 15 amino acids. Trimming stripped 0 bases from V and 6 bases from J, with 11 bases between. CDR1 is LGHNA and CDR2 is YSLEER in the germline V gene. DNA for the CDR3: TGCGCCAGCAGCCAAGATCGGGGCCTGGCCGGGGAGCTGTTTTTT. Translation gives CASSQDRGLAGELFF.

On this clonotype itself: One end of the junction varies from germline; a read error may be responsible. The V call is TRBV7-3, the J call TRBJ2-2, with a tentative D call TRBD2 (5 bases). The CDR3 is made up of 16 amino acids. The germline V gene has CDR1 SGHTA and CDR2 FQGTGA. The CDR3, as DNA: TGTGCCAGCAGCGTGCTGCCGACGGGAAACATCGGGGAGCTGTTTTTT. The encoded protein is CASSVLPTGNIGELFF.

In its sample, this clonotype was seen a few times. This rearrangement joins TRBV9 to TRBJ2-2, with D possibly matching TRBD2 (5 bases). There are 16 residues in the CDR3. Trimming left V 0 bases short and J 0 bases short, with 9 bases between. Germline CDR1 reads SGDLS; CDR2 reads YYNGEE. This chain's CDR3 is CASSVEGGPNTGELFF. As DNA, the CDR3 is TGTGCCAGCAGCGTAGAAGGAGGACCGAACACCGGGGAGCTGTTTTTT.

The chain combines TRBV4-1 with TRBJ2-3, with 8 bases fitting TRBD1. The better agreement between TRBJ1-5 and the DNA end casts doubt on the J call. In germline, CDR1 is MGHRA, CDR2 YSYEKL. The CDR3 is 20 amino acids. The CDR3 DNA follows: TGCGCCAGCAGCCAAGTAGGCAGGGGGCTTCTGCGGGGGGATGCAGATACGCAGCATTTT. This sequence encodes CASSQVGRGLLRGDADTQHF.

This clonotype has a count of ten or more. The gene calls are TRBV20-1 and TRBJ2-7; D gene ambiguous. Deletions cut 0 bases from V and 7 bases from J, with 7 bases between. This CDR3 is 11 amino acids long. The V gene's germline CDR1 is DFQATT and CDR2 SNEGSKA (reference sequence). CDR3 protein: CSARETREQYF. CDR3 nucleotide sequence: TGCAGTGCTAGAGAGACCAGGGAGCAGTACTTC.

On this clonotype: A read error is possible here, since a much larger clone lies one base away. The chain uses TRBV20-1 and TRBJ2-3; tentatively, D is TRBD1 (6 bases). The CDR3 runs 13 residues. Germline V lookup: CDR1 DFQATT, CDR2 SNEGSKA (reference sequence). Written as DNA, the CDR3 is TGCAGTGCCTACTTGGGGGCCACAGATACGCGGTATTTT. This translates into CSAYLGATDTRYF.

Only a few counts were recorded for this clonotype. The rearrangement links TRBV19 to TRBJ2-2; D uncertain. The CDR3 loop spans 12 amino acids. The germline gives CDR1 LNHDA, CDR2 SQIVND (reference sequence). The germline V and J ends were trimmed by 6 bases and 0 bases, with 2 bases remaining between them. CDR3 in DNA: TGTGCCAGTAGCACGAACACCGGGGAGCTGTTTTTT. Protein product: CASSTNTGELFF.

For this clonotype: One end of the junction fails to match germline, which may point to a read error. The genes are TRBV7-8 and TRBJ2-3; 8 nucleotides agree with TRBD2. CDR3 length equals 15 residues. Germline CDR1 SGHVS, CDR2 FQNEAQ. The DNA of the CDR3 is TGTGCCAGCAGCAAGCCCAGCGGGAGTACAAATACGCAATATTTT. It encodes CASSKPSGSTNTQYF.

Only one count was recorded for this clonotype. V and J are TRBV7-6 and TRBJ2-1, with 9 bases that match TRBD1. V lost 5 bases and J lost 4; bases outside the gene matches: 6. This CDR3 has 15 amino acids. The germline V gene encodes CDR1 SGHVS and CDR2 FNYEAQ. The CDR3 spells CASSPDRGVYNEQFF. The CDR3 DNA is TGTGCCAGCAGCCCTGACAGGGGGGTTTACAATGAGCAGTTCTTC.

With regard to this clonotype: A single base separates this from a much larger clone, so it may be a read error. The V call is TRBV12-3 or TRBV12-4, the J call TRBJ2-2; D ambiguous. The CDR3 runs 12 residues. The CDR3 DNA reads as TGTACCAGCAGTCCCCCCACCGGGGAGCTGTTTTTT. It yields the protein CTSSPPTGELFF.

On this clonotype: A read error may produce the germline difference seen at one junction end. V and J are TRBV19 and TRBJ2-1, with D uncertain. This CDR3 has 14 residues. Germline V gene sequence: CDR1 LNHDA, CDR2 SQIVND (reference sequence). The CDR3 here is CVSSMLGLVNEQFF. The CDR3 DNA reads TGTGTCAGTAGTATGCTAGGGTTGGTCAATGAGCAGTTCTTC.

This clonotype was seen at least ten times. This chain joins TRBV6-5 and TRBJ1-1; the match to TRBD1 covers 9 bases. J was trimmed by 6 bases and V by 7 bases; bases with no gene match: 9. Germline assignment: CDR1 MNHEY and CDR2 SVGAGI. The CDR3 covers 14 residues. The CDR3 reads CASTQGDRVAEAFF. CDR3 sequence (DNA): TGTGCCAGCACACAGGGGGACAGGGTAGCTGAAGCTTTCTTT.